The rows below give T cell receptor beta chains drawn from one sample of a study of T-cell memory formation after mild COVID-19. TCRdb re-called the 5' RACE reads through MiXCR, storing one row per CDR3 protein. This sample has about 190,000 distinct CDR3 sequences, with around 21% found just once. Sequences were obtained from PBMCs or a T cell subset sorted from them (not recorded which). Every receptor here comes from an adult woman who had mild COVID-19 (a few samples of this study predate the infection). Cell type and time point are not known. Each CDR3 is given with its conserved first and last residue. The order of the fields is J gene, D gene, V gene, clone size, CDR3 protein, CDR3 DNA. D genes are given only for firm matches. Only part of the rows carry a size: once, few, many, or a class if the clone is expanded.

>TRBJ2-5|TRBD1|TRBV7-2|-
CASSQLWLGQGYQETQYF
TGTGCCAGCAGCCAATTATGGTTGGGACAGGGGTACCAAGAGACCCAGTACTTC
>TRBJ2-3|TRBD1|TRBV12-3/TRBV12-4|few
CASSLDRGTDTQYF
TGTGCCAGCAGTCTGGACAGGGGCACAGATACGCAGTATTTT
>TRBJ2-3|-|TRBV7-9|many
CASSPPSTGGETDTQYF
TGTGCCAGCAGCCCCCCTAGCACAGGGGGGGAGACAGATACGCAGTATTTT
>TRBJ1-2|-|TRBV29-1|few
CSVATGMDGYTF
TGCAGCGTCGCCACAGGGATGGATGGCTACACCTTC
>TRBJ1-6|-|TRBV6-6|-
CAILSTDGHNSPLHF
TGTGCCATCCTCTCAACCGACGGACACAATTCACCCCTCCACTTT
>TRBJ1-1|-|TRBV10-3|-
CAISDPGITEAFF
TGTGCCATCAGTGACCCAGGAATCACTGAAGCTTTCTTT
>TRBJ1-6|TRBD1|TRBV12-3/TRBV12-4|few
CASSFGTGAYNSPLHF
TGTGCCAGCAGTTTCGGGACAGGAGCCTATAATTCACCCCTCCACTTT
>TRBJ1-1|TRBD1|TRBV20-1|-
CSAPVPGQMNTEDFF
TGCAGTGCTCCTGTACCGGGACAGATGAACACTGAAGATTTCTTT
>TRBJ1-1|-|TRBV29-1|-
CSVWGVTAFF
TGCAGCGTCTGGGGGGTGACAGCTTTCTTT
>TRBJ2-3|-|TRBV19|-
CASGSDTQYF
TGTGCCAGTGGAAGTGATACGCAGTATTTT
>TRBJ1-4|-|TRBV20-1|few
CRIRVNEKLFF
TGCCGCATCAGGGTTAATGAAAAACTGTTTTTT
>TRBJ2-3|TRBD2|TRBV4-3|few
CASSQGLGDTDTQYF
TGCGCCAGCAGCCAGGGACTAGGAGACACAGATACGCAGTATTTT
>TRBJ2-1|-|TRBV4-2|-
CASSQDGEGSYNEQFF
TGTGCCAGCAGCCAAGATGGAGAGGGGTCCTACAATGAGCAGTTCTTC
>TRBJ1-1|-|TRBV20-1|-
CSANRDIQIEAFF
TGCAGTGCTAACCGGGACATCCAAATTGAAGCTTTCTTT
>TRBJ1-1|-|TRBV4-1|once
CASSQEPTRGRTEAFF
TGCGCCAGCAGCCAAGAGCCCACCCGGGGCCGCACTGAAGCTTTCTTT
>TRBJ2-6|-|TRBV9|-
CASSAQSSGANVLTF
TGTGCCAGCAGCGCACAGAGCTCTGGGGCCAACGTCCTGACTTTC
>TRBJ1-1|TRBD1|TRBV20-1|-
CSAVDRGPPEAFF
TGCAGTGCCGTCGACAGGGGCCCACCTGAAGCTTTCTTT
>TRBJ2-3|TRBD2|TRBV29-1|few
CSVEETGTSDLVDTQYF
TGCAGCGTTGAGGAGACCGGGACTAGCGATTTGGTGGATACGCAGTATTTT
>TRBJ2-1|TRBD2|TRBV7-9|-
CASSLGRREDNEQFF
TGTGCCAGCAGCTTAGGTCGGCGGGAGGACAATGAGCAGTTCTTC
>TRBJ1-2|-|TRBV4-1|few
CASSQDAGADYGYTF
TGCGCCAGCAGCCAAGATGCAGGGGCAGACTATGGCTACACCTTC
>TRBJ2-7|-|TRBV4-2|-
CASSHPPNRVQYF
TGTGCCAGCAGCCACCCCCCTAACAGGGTCCAGTACTTC
>TRBJ2-7|TRBD2|TRBV6-2/TRBV6-3|-
CASSSSLAATSYEQYF
TGTGCCAGCAGTTCCTCACTAGCGGCAACCTCCTACGAGCAGTACTTC
>TRBJ1-1|-|TRBV30|few
CAWSDRMNTEAFF
TGTGCCTGGAGTGACAGGATGAACACTGAAGCTTTCTTT
>TRBJ2-1|-|TRBV7-9|-
CASSLALFVAGDTSSYNEQFF
TGTGCCAGCAGCTTAGCGCTGTTCGTGGCGGGGGACACCAGCTCCTACAATGAGCAGTTCTTC
>TRBJ1-5|-|TRBV6-6|few
CASGQPQHF
TGTGCCAGCGGGCAGCCCCAGCATTTT
>TRBJ2-2|-|TRBV2|few
CASSGTFNTGELFF
TGTGCCAGCAGTGGGACATTTAACACCGGGGAGCTGTTTTTT
>TRBJ1-4|TRBD1|TRBV25-1|-
CASSEWYEGTGDNEKLFF
TGTGCCAGCAGTGAATGGTATGAGGGGACAGGGGATAATGAAAAACTGTTTTTT
>TRBJ2-1|TRBD2|TRBV5-1|few
CASTPTSGTYNEQFF
TGCGCCAGCACCCCGACTAGCGGAACCTACAATGAGCAGTTCTTC
>TRBJ1-2|-|TRBV4-3|few
CASSQDGGYGGYTF
TGCGCCAGCAGCCAAGATGGGGGGTATGGCGGCTACACCTTC
>TRBJ2-1|TRBD2|TRBV2|-
CASSDSTSGKRYNEQFF
TGTGCCAGCAGTGACAGTACTAGCGGGAAACGCTACAATGAGCAGTTCTTC
>TRBJ2-5|TRBD2|TRBV7-2|many
CASSTSGALAGAETQYF
TGTGCCAGCAGCACCTCCGGCGCACTAGCGGGAGCAGAGACCCAGTACTTC
>TRBJ2-7|-|TRBV12-3/TRBV12-4|few
CASSQRTYYEQYF
TGTGCCAGCAGTCAGAGGACTTACTACGAGCAGTACTTC